Detailed here is one T cell receptor beta chain. This clonotype was seen only a few times. Its antigen remains unidentified. Base qualities are not provided; no much larger clone lies one nucleotide away. The data stem from a study of neurological immune-mediated disorders (dated by TCRdb to about 2019). For context, the study as a whole: Among the approximately 35 multiple sclerosis patients, about 31 had relapsing-remitting MS and 3 had secondary progressive MS. The study compared peripheral blood TCR-beta repertoires of HTLV-I-associated myelopathy (HAM/TSP) patients, multiple sclerosis patients and healthy controls using UMI-based sequencing. Longitudinal samples, technical triplicates and paired sorted CD4+ and CD8+ T-cell subsets, alongside PBMC samples, were included among the roughly 98 TCR-beta libraries. Of the 70 or so subjects in the cohort, some 15 were HAM/TSP patients, roughly 34 were multiple sclerosis patients, and 20 were healthy controls. The full study reports these points: No identical CDR3 amino acid sequences were shared among expanded clones across subjects, suggesting private TCR-beta repertoires in all groups. In a phylogenetic analysis, the repertoires of 18 out of 34 MS patients fell into a single cluster of related CDR3 sequences, pointing to a possible signature at the repertoire level. No association of the MS cluster with clinical or MRI features was observed, and the need for larger cohorts was stated by the authors. TCR clonal expansion was highest in HAM/TSP patients and lowest in MS patients, with MS patients falling below even healthy controls.

cDNA was synthesized by template-switch 5'RACE using a primer carrying a 10-nucleotide random unique molecular identifier by which each TCR transcript was tagged. Each sequencing run produced over 190 million TCR-beta sequences covering 15-18 subjects. Total RNA was extracted with the RNeasy kit. Using the KAPA Real-time Library Amplification kit, TCR-beta VDJ regions were amplified with primers for the TCR constant region and the 5'RACE anchor. A first PCR added sample indexes and Illumina adaptors, and a second PCR then raised library yield. The roughly 650 bp TCR product was size-selected on a 2% E-gel SizeSelection system after Ampure bead purification. Library quality was checked on a Bioanalyzer, concentration was measured with Qubit, and libraries were quantified with the Kapa Library Quantification kit before pooling. Paired-end 2 x 150 bp sequencing of the libraries was performed on an Illumina HiSeq 2500. To increase sequence diversity, roughly 25-31% phiX was spiked into each library pool. The study's own analysis went as follows. The quality-filtered reads were processed with the UMI-based MiGEC pipeline, whose error correction step removed more than 80% of the raw TCR sequences. IMGT germline references were used for aligning VDJ genes, and each clonotype was defined as a unique CDR3 amino acid sequence together with its V-J genes. Clonal expansion, Shannon diversity and CDR3 relatedness were evaluated with VDJtools (CalcPairwiseDistances, ClusterSamples), while phylogenetic trees were built in CLCbio workbench. Clones with at least 8 unique UMIs were defined as expanded, with this threshold being based on coefficient-of-variation modelling across technical triplicates. TCRdb ran its own pipeline on the public reads, namely fastp trimming at Q25 and MiXCR clone calling, and kept in-frame beta chains. Here each entry gathers all rows of one CDR3 protein and keeps the most common genes and DNA. TCRdb, not the original authors, processed these V and J calls. Here the sample has approximately 59,000 distinct CDR3 sequences; more than 4.5% occur a single time. Approximately 5.1% of the sample goes to the ten largest clones.

The CDR3 runs 12 amino acids, cysteine and phenylalanine included. Here the CDR3 DNA is all that survives: 36 bases in frame from base 1. Reading the germline V gene (reference sequence) gives CDR1 DFQATT and CDR2 SNEGSKA. Trimming takes 5 bases off V and 9 bases off J; junction bases not matched to a gene: 7. Libraries from unsorted PBMCs were made from 2 million PBMCs kept in RNAlater at -80 degrees C until RNA extraction. The multiple sclerosis patients were enrolled in a US clinical protocol that used magnetic resonance imaging to evaluate disease progression. Peripheral blood was subjected to Ficoll-Hypaque density gradient centrifugation to isolate PBMCs, which were then cryopreserved in liquid nitrogen.

Sequenced input: PBMCs. The TCR was taken from a human donor with multiple sclerosis. The donor label of this sample is uncertain. The rearranged segments are TRBV20-1 and TRBJ2-1; 7 bases in the middle match TRBD1. The CDR3 is CSAFHRGGEQFF. The sequence in DNA is TGCAGTGCTTTTCACAGGGGCGGTGAGCAGTTCTTC.